Listed below are T cell receptor beta chains from one sample, sequenced in a study of T cell changes during pregnancy in multiple sclerosis. This table comes from immunoSEQ multiplex PCR, and its TCRdb copy is limited to in-frame clones, with some not included. Of 13,000 or so clones listed, about nine tenths were seen once; the top ten hold about 8.7%. The specimen was CD8+ T cells from peripheral blood mononuclear cells, collected in the first trimester of pregnancy. These receptors all come from a female donor with multiple sclerosis, enrolled in a pregnancy study. Both conserved end residues are part of each CDR3. Fields, in order: CDR3 protein, CDR3 DNA, J gene, V gene, clone size, D gene. The D gene is left open where the match is weak. Size values are once, few and many counts, or a class for expanded clones, and some rows have none.

cdr3_aa: CASGGQGVTDTQYF
cdr3_nt: TGTGCCAGCGGGGGACAGGGTGTGACAGATACGCAGTATTTT
j_call: TRBJ2-3
v_call: TRBV2
clone_size: medium-sized
d_call: TRBD1

cdr3_aa: CASSASSGGFTDTQYF
cdr3_nt: TGTGCCAGCAGTGCCTCTAGCGGGGGGTTCACAGATACGCAGTATTTT
j_call: TRBJ2-3
v_call: TRBV6-4
clone_size: .
d_call: TRBD2

cdr3_aa: CASSRTGNEQFF
cdr3_nt: TGTGCCAGCAGCCGAACAGGGAATGAGCAGTTCTTC
j_call: TRBJ2-1
v_call: TRBV11-2
clone_size: .
d_call: .

cdr3_aa: CASSELAGGPGELFF
cdr3_nt: TGTGCCAGCAGTGAACTAGCGGGGGGGCCCGGGGAGCTGTTTTTT
j_call: TRBJ2-2
v_call: TRBV6-1
clone_size: once
d_call: TRBD2

cdr3_aa: CSVEIGGPDTQYF
cdr3_nt: TGCAGCGTTGAAATCGGTGGGCCAGATACGCAGTATTTT
j_call: TRBJ2-3
v_call: TRBV29-1
clone_size: .
d_call: .

cdr3_aa: CASRDRGDPFGNATNEKLFF
cdr3_nt: TGCGCCAGCAGGGACAGGGGCGACCCCTTCGGGAATGCAACTAATGAAAAACTGTTTTTT
j_call: TRBJ1-4
v_call: TRBV10-1
clone_size: .
d_call: TRBD1

cdr3_aa: CASSEGGAYEQYF
cdr3_nt: TGTGCCAGCAGTGAAGGGGGGGCCTACGAGCAGTACTTC
j_call: TRBJ2-7
v_call: TRBV2
clone_size: .
d_call: .

cdr3_aa: CASSLLGSGKLFF
cdr3_nt: TGTGCCAGCAGTTTATTGGGGAGTGGAAAACTGTTTTTT
j_call: TRBJ1-4
v_call: TRBV27
clone_size: .
d_call: .

cdr3_aa: CASSLRGPDTQYF
cdr3_nt: TGTGCCAGCAGCTTGAGAGGCCCGGATACGCAGTATTTT
j_call: TRBJ2-3
v_call: TRBV5-4
clone_size: .
d_call: .

cdr3_aa: CAVRTAANSPLHF
cdr3_nt: TGTGCCGTAAGGACAGCCGCTAATTCACCCCTCCACTTT
j_call: TRBJ1-6
v_call: TRBV2
clone_size: few
d_call: .

cdr3_aa: CASTLARGQPQHF
cdr3_nt: TGTGCCAGCACCCTTGCCAGGGGCCAGCCCCAGCATTTT
j_call: TRBJ1-5
v_call: TRBV6-6
clone_size: .
d_call: .

cdr3_aa: CSVEEREAFF
cdr3_nt: TGCAGCGTTGAAGAGAGGGAAGCTTTCTTT
j_call: TRBJ1-1
v_call: TRBV29-1
clone_size: .
d_call: .

cdr3_aa: CASSYTGTAYEQYF
cdr3_nt: TGTGCCAGCAGTTACACCGGGACAGCCTACGAGCAGTACTTC
j_call: TRBJ2-7
v_call: TRBV6-5
clone_size: .
d_call: TRBD1

cdr3_aa: CASSTHQGSNNQPQHF
cdr3_nt: TGTGCCAGCAGCACCCACCAGGGGTCGAACAATCAGCCCCAGCATTTT
j_call: TRBJ1-5
v_call: TRBV7-9
clone_size: .
d_call: .

cdr3_aa: CASSLDRYSNQPQHF
cdr3_nt: TGTGCCAGCAGCCTAGACAGGTATAGCAATCAGCCCCAGCATTTT
j_call: TRBJ1-5
v_call: TRBV13
clone_size: .
d_call: .

cdr3_aa: CASSLFAGGPADTQYF
cdr3_nt: TGCGCCAGCAGCTTGTTTGCGGGGGGGCCGGCAGATACGCAGTATTTT
j_call: TRBJ2-3
v_call: TRBV5-1
clone_size: .
d_call: TRBD2

cdr3_aa: CASSLDNDRGDIQYF
cdr3_nt: TGTGCCAGCAGCTTAGATAACGACAGGGGCGACATTCAGTACTTC
j_call: TRBJ2-4
v_call: TRBV11-2
clone_size: .
d_call: TRBD1

cdr3_aa: CAIGDYRGGYEQYF
cdr3_nt: TGTGCCATCGGAGATTACAGGGGAGGCTACGAGCAGTACTTC
j_call: TRBJ2-7
v_call: TRBV10-3
clone_size: .
d_call: .

cdr3_aa: CASSSAPSSYEQYF
cdr3_nt: TGTGCCAGCAGCTCTGCCCCGAGCTCCTACGAGCAGTACTTC
j_call: TRBJ2-7
v_call: TRBV7-8
clone_size: .
d_call: .

cdr3_aa: CAWSPGGVNSPLHF
cdr3_nt: TGTGCCTGGAGCCCGGGGGGTGTTAATTCACCCCTCCACTTT
j_call: TRBJ1-6
v_call: TRBV30
clone_size: .
d_call: .

cdr3_aa: CASSPGQGETEAFF
cdr3_nt: TGTGCCAGCAGTCCGGGACAGGGAGAGACTGAAGCTTTCTTT
j_call: TRBJ1-1
v_call: TRBV28
clone_size: .
d_call: TRBD1

cdr3_aa: CASSVGGQGNEQFF
cdr3_nt: TGTGCCAGCAGCGTAGGGGGACAGGGGAATGAGCAGTTCTTC
j_call: TRBJ2-1
v_call: TRBV9
clone_size: .
d_call: TRBD1

cdr3_aa: CASSDFGQSTTDTQYF
cdr3_nt: TGTGCCAGCAGCGACTTCGGACAGTCAACCACAGATACGCAGTATTTT
j_call: TRBJ2-3
v_call: TRBV13
clone_size: .
d_call: .